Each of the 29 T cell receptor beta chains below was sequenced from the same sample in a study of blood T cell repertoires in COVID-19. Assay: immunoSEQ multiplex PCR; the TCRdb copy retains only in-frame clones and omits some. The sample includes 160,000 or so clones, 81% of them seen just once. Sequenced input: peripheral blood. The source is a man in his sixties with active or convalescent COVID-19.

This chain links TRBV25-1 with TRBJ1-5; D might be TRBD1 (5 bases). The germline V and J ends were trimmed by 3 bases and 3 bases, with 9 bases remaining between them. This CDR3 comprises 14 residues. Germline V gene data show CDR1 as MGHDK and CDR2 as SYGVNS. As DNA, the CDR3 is TGTGCCAGCAGTGACCCGGGGGACAATCAGCCCCAGCATTTT. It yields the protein CASSDPGDNQPQHF.

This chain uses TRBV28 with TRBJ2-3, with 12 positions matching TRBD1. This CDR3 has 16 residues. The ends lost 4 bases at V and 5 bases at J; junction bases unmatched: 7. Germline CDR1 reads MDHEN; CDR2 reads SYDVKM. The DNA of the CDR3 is TGTGCCAGCAGTTCGGGACAGGGGGCTTCTGGAGATACGCAGTATTTT. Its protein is CASSSGQGASGDTQYF.

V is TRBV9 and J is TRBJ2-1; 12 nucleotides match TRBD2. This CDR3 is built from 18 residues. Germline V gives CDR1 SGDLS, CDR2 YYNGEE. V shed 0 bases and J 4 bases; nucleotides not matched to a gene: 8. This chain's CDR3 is CASSVEPSGGAGYNEQFF. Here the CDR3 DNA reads TGTGCCAGCAGCGTAGAGCCTAGCGGGGGGGCCGGTTACAATGAGCAGTTCTTC.

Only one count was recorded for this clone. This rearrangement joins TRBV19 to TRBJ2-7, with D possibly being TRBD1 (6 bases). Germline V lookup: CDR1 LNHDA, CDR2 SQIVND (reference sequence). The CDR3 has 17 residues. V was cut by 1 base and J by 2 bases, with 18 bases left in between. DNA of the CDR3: TGTGCCAGTAGTATAGCAGGGGCGCATACCTTCGCCTACGAGCAGTACTTC. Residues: CASSIAGAHTFAYEQYF.

The CDR3 loop reads CASSGGNRVMPQHF. The DNA for the CDR3 is TGTGCCAGCAGTGGAGGCAACAGGGTGATGCCCCAGCATTTT. The V and J genes are TRBV2 and TRBJ1-5; D perhaps matches TRBD1 (6 bases). Between the trimmed V and J ends, which lost 4 bases and 9 bases, there was a span of 16 bases. CDR3 length: 14 residues. Germline loops: CDR1 SNHLY, CDR2 FYNNEI.

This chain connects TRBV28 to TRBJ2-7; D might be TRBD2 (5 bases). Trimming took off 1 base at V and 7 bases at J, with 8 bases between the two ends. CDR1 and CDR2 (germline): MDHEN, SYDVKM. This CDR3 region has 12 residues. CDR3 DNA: TGTGCCAGCAGTTTATATTCGGGGGAGCAGTACTTC. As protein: CASSLYSGEQYF.

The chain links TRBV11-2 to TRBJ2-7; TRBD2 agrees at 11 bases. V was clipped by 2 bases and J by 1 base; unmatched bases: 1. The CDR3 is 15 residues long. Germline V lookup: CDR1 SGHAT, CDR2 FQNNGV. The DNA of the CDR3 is TGTGCCAGCAGCTTACTAGCGGGGGGATCCTACGAGCAGTACTTC. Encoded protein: CASSLLAGGSYEQYF.

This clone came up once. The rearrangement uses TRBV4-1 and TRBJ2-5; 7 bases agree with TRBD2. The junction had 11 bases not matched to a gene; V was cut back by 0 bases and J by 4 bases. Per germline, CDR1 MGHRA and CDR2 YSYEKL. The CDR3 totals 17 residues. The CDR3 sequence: CASSQDPLGGVGETQYF. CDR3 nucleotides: TGCGCCAGCAGCCAAGATCCCCTGGGGGGGGTAGGAGAGACCCAGTACTTC.

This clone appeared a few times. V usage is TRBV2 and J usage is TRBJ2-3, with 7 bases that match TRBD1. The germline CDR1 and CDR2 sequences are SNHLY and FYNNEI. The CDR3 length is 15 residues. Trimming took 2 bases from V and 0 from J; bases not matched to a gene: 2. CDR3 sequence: CASSELTGSTDTQYF. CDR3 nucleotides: TGTGCCAGCAGTGAACTGACAGGGAGCACAGATACGCAGTATTTT.

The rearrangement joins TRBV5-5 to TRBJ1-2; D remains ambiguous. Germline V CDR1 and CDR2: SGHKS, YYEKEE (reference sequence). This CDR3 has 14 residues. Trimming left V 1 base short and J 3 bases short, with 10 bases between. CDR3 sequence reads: CASSLRVTHYGYTF. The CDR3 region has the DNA TGTGCCAGCAGCTTGCGAGTTACCCACTATGGCTACACCTTC.

This chain's CDR3 is CASTPNPGQFNYGYTF. The DNA of the CDR3 is TGTGCCAGCACCCCAAATCCGGGACAATTCAACTATGGCTACACCTTC. This chain uses TRBV3-1 (or the pseudogene TRBV3-2) with TRBJ1-2; D perhaps matches TRBD1 (6 bases). CDR1 is LGHDT, CDR2 YNNKEL, per germline (reference sequence). V dropped 7 bases and J dropped 2 bases, with 20 bases sitting between them. CDR3 length equals 16 residues.

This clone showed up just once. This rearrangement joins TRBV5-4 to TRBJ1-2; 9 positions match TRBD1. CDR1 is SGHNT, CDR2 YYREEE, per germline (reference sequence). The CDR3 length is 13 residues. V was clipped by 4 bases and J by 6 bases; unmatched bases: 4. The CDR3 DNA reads TGTGCCAGCAGCCGGGACAGGGCGCATGGCTACACCTTC. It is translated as CASSRDRAHGYTF.

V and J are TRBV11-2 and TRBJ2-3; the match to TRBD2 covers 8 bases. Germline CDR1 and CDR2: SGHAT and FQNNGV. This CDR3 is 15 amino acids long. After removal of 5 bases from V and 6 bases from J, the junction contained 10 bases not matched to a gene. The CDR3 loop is CASSQVSGRGDTQYF. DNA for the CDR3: TGTGCCAGCAGCCAAGTCAGCGGGAGAGGGGATACGCAGTATTTT.

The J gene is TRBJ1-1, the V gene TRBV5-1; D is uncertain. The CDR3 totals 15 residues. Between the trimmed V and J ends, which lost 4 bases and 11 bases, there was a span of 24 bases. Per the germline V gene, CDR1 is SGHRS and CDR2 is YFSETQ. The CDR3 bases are TGCGCCAGCAGCCCGGGGAATTTTGAAGGTGAAGGGGCTTTCTTT. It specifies CASSPGNFEGEGAFF.

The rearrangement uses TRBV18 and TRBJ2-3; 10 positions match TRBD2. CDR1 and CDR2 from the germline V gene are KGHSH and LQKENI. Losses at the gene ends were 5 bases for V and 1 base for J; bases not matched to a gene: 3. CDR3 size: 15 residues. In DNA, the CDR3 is TGTGCCAGCTCAGAAACTAGCGGGGGCACAGATACGCAGTATTTT. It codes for CASSETSGGTDTQYF.

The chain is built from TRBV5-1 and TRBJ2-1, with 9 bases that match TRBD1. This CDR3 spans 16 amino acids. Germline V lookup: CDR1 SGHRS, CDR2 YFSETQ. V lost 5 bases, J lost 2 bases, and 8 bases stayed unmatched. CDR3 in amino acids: CASSLAGQGPYNEQFF. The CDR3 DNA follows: TGCGCCAGCAGTTTAGCCGGACAGGGGCCCTACAATGAGCAGTTCTTC.

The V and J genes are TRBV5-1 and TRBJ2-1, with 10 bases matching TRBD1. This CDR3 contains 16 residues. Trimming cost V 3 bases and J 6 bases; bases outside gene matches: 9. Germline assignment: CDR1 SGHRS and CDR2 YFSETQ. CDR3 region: CASSYSGTGVGNEQFF. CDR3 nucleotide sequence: TGCGCCAGCAGCTACTCCGGGACAGGGGTGGGCAATGAGCAGTTCTTC.

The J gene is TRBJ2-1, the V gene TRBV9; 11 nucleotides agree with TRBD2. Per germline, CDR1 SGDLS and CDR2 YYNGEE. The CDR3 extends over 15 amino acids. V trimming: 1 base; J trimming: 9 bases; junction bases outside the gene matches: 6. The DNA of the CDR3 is TGTGCCAGCAGCGTAACTAGCGGGGGACAGGGTGAGCAGTTCTTC. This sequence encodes CASSVTSGGQGEQFF. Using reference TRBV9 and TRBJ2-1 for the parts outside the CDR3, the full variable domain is DSGVTQTPKHLITATGQRVTLRCSPRSGDLSVYWYQQSLDQGLQFLIQYYNGEERAKGNILERFSAQQFPDLHSELNLSSLELGDSALYFCASSVTSGGQGEQFFGPGTRLTVL.

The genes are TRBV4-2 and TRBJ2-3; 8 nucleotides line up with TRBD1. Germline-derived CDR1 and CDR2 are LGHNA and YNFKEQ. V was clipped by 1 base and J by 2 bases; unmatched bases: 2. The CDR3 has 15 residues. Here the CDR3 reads CASSQVDRDTDTQYF. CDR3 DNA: TGTGCCAGCAGCCAAGTGGACAGGGACACAGATACGCAGTATTTT.

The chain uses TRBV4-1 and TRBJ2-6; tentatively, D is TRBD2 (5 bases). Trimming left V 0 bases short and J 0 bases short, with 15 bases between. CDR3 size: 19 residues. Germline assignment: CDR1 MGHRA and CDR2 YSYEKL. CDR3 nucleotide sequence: TGCGCCAGCAGCCAAGAAGGTGGAGGACGCCCCTCTGGGGCCAACGTCCTGACTTTC. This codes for CASSQEGGGRPSGANVLTF.

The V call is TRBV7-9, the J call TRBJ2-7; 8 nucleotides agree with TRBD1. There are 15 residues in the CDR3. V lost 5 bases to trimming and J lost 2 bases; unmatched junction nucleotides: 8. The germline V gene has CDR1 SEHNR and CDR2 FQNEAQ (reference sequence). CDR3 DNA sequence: TGTGCCAGCAGCCCGCCGGGACAGGCGACCTACGAGCAGTACTTC. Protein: CASSPPGQATYEQYF. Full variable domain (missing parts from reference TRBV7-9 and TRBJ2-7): DTGVSQNPRHKITKRGQNVTFRCDPISEHNRLYWYRQTLGQGPEFLTYFQNEAQLEKSRLLSDRFSAERPKGSFSTLEIQRTEQGDSAMYLCASSPPGQATYEQYFGPGTRLTVT.

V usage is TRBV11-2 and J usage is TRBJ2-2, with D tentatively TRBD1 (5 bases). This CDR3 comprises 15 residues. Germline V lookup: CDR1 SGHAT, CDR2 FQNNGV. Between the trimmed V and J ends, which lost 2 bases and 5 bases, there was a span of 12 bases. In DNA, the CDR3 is TGTGCCAGCAGCTTAAACTCCCAGGGTACCGGGGAGCTGTTTTTT. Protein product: CASSLNSQGTGELFF.

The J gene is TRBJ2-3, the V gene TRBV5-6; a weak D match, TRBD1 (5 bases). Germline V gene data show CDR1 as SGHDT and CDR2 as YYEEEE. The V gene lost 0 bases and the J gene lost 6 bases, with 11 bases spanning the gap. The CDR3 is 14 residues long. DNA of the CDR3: TGTGCCAGCAGCTTGGGACAGTCTATCGATACGCAGTATTTT. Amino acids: CASSLGQSIDTQYF.

The CDR3 sequence is CASSFRGFNEQYF. The CDR3 coding sequence is TGTGCCAGCAGTTTCAGGGGGTTCAACGAGCAGTACTTC. The chain uses TRBV7-9 and TRBJ2-7, with 7 bases that match TRBD1. Germline CDR1 is SEHNR and CDR2 is FQNEAQ (reference sequence). Trimming cost V 6 bases and J 5 bases; bases outside gene matches: 7. This CDR3 spans 13 amino acids.

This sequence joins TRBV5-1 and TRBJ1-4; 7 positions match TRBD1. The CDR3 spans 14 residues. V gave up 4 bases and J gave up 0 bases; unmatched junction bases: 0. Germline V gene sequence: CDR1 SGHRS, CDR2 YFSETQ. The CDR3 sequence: CASSGTATNEKLFF. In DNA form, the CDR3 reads TGCGCCAGCAGCGGGACAGCAACTAATGAAAAACTGTTTTTT.

CDR3 DNA: TGCGCCAGCAGCTTGTGGCAGGGCAAACAAGAGACCCAGTACTTC. This translates into CASSLWQGKQETQYF. The chain combines TRBV5-1 with TRBJ2-5; a weak D match, TRBD1 (5 bases). The CDR3 covers 15 residues. Trimming shortened V by 1 base and J by 2 bases, and 12 bases separated the two germline ends. Germline V lookup: CDR1 SGHRS, CDR2 YFSETQ.

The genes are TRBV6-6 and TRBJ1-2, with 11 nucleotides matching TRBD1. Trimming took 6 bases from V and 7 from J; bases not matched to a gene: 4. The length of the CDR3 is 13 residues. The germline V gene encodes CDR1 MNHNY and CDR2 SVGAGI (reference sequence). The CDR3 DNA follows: TGTGCCAGCAGACAGGGACAGGGGGTTGGCTACACCTTC. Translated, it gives CASRQGQGVGYTF.

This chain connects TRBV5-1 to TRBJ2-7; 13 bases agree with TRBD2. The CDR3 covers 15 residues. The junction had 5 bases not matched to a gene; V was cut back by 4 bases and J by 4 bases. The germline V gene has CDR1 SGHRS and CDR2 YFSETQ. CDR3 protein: CASSRTSGSDYEQYF. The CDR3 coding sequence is TGCGCCAGCAGCCGGACTAGCGGGAGCGATTACGAGCAGTACTTC.

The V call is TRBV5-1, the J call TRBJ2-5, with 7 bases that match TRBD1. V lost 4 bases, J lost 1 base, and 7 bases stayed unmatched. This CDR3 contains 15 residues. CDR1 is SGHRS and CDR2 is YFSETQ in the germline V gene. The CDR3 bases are TGCGCCAGCAGCCCCCGGACAGGAACCCAAGAGACCCAGTACTTC. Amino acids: CASSPRTGTQETQYF.